These 6 T cell receptor beta chains originate from one sample sequenced in a study of blood T cells in healthy people across ages. Alongside a J-beta primer mix, a sample-barcoded 5' primer served in a second PCR lasting about 7 to 11 cycles. TCRdb processed the 5' RACE reads anew with MiXCR; each CDR3 protein has one entry. This sample has just over 1 million distinct CDR3 sequences, with 35% to 50% found just once. Sequenced input: blood. These receptors originate from a woman in her fifties or sixties in good health.

The count of this clonotype is one. The rearrangement joins TRBV29-1 to TRBJ2-7; tentatively, D is TRBD2 (5 bases). The DNA end is more similar to TRBJ2-5, so the J call may be wrong. The CDR3 is 13 residues long. Germline CDR1 SQVTM, CDR2 ANQGSEA. CDR3 residues: CSVERSGMGTQYF. In nucleotides, the CDR3 is TGCAGCGTTGAGCGTTCCGGGATGGGGACCCAGTACTTC.

The chain carries TRBV20-1 and TRBJ2-7; tentatively, D is TRBD2 (6 bases). Germline V gene data show CDR1 as DFQATT and CDR2 as SNEGSKA (reference sequence). Deletions cut 6 bases from V and 2 bases from J, with 20 bases between. The CDR3 has 15 residues. CDR3 sequence: CSATSPAGNPYEQYF. The CDR3 nucleotides are TGCAGTGCCACTTCACCGGCGGGGAATCCCTACGAGCAGTACTTC.

V and J are TRBV25-1 and TRBJ2-7; no reliable D call. The CDR3 totals 14 residues. Per germline, CDR1 MGHDK and CDR2 SYGVNS. Trimming took 3 bases from V and 4 from J, leaving 13 bases between them. DNA of the CDR3: TGTGCCAGCAGTGATGACCTCCCCCCTTACGAGCAGTACTTC. Translation: CASSDDLPPYEQYF.

The chain has TRBV20-1 and TRBJ2-7, with a tentative D call TRBD1 (6 bases). Germline CDR1 and CDR2: DFQATT and SNEGSKA (reference sequence). V lost 1 base, J lost 2 bases, and 9 bases lay in between. CDR3 length equals 13 residues. The CDR3: CSARGRQAYEQYF. Here the CDR3 DNA reads TGCAGTGCTAGAGGTCGACAGGCCTACGAGCAGTACTTC.

Concerning this clonotype: This may stem from a read error, because a much larger clone lies one nucleotide away. V is TRBV7-8 and J is TRBJ2-7; TRBD2 agrees at 14 bases. Per the germline V gene, CDR1 is SGHVS and CDR2 is FQNEAQ. The CDR3 loop spans 15 amino acids. The CDR3 DNA reads TGTACCAGCAGCGGACTAGCGGGGGGATCCTACGAGCAGTACTTC. Protein sequence: CTSSGLAGGSYEQYF.

The chain is built from TRBV6-1 and TRBJ2-5, with 10 bases identical to TRBD2. Germline CDR1 MNHNS, CDR2 SASEGT. J gave up 11 bases and V 3 bases, and 9 bases lay outside the gene matches. The CDR3 has 14 residues. The CDR3 region has the DNA TGTGCCAGCAGTGATAGCGGGAGGCTAAATGAGCAGTACTTC. Protein product: CASSDSGRLNEQYF.